The 26 T cell receptor beta chains listed next were all sequenced from one sample in a study of T cell changes during pregnancy in multiple sclerosis (dated by TCRdb to about 2019). Libraries were constructed by the immunoSEQ multiplex PCR assay. TCRdb re-hosts the immuneACCESS table, in-frame sequences only. Its copies lack some clones; in the studies checked, an unresolved V gene accounts for under half of them, and the cause for the rest is not known. The sample contains tens of thousands of clones, 91% of them found a single time. The ten largest account for around 0.5% of the sample. The sequenced sample was CD4+ T cells from peripheral blood mononuclear cells, obtained in the second trimester of pregnancy. Receptors originate from a female donor in good health, enrolled as a control in a pregnancy study.

The chain employs TRBV18 and TRBJ2-1, with D possibly matching TRBD1 (6 bases). The V end lost 3 bases, the J end lost 6 bases, and 15 bases lay between the germline ends. In germline, CDR1 is KGHSH, CDR2 LQKENI. The CDR3 extends over 15 amino acids. The CDR3 DNA is TGTGCCAGCTCACCCCTACAGGGTGCGGGCAATGAGCAGTTCTTC. Its protein is CASSPLQGAGNEQFF.

The chain has TRBV27 and TRBJ2-7; D call uncertain. The CDR3 is 15 amino acids. CDR1 is MNHEY and CDR2 is SMNVEV in the germline V gene (reference sequence). Trimming took 5 bases from V and 0 from J, leaving 14 bases between them. DNA of the CDR3: TGTGCCAGCAGTCCTCGAACGGTTAGCTCCTACGAGCAGTACTTC. Protein product: CASSPRTVSSYEQYF.

This clone was seen just once. This sequence joins TRBV19 and TRBJ2-2, with 8 positions matching TRBD1. This CDR3 comprises 17 residues. The junction had 16 bases not matched to a gene; V was cut back by 7 bases and J by 6 bases. Germline loops: CDR1 LNHDA, CDR2 SQIVND (reference sequence). As DNA, the CDR3 is TGTGCCAGTACTCCATCCCCAGGGGGCGCTTACGCCGGGGAGCTGTTTTTT. This gives the protein CASTPSPGGAYAGELFF. The full variable domain, its missing parts supplied by reference TRBV19 and TRBJ2-2, is DGGITQSPKYLFRKEGQNVTLSCEQNLNHDAMYWYRQDPGQGLRLIYYSQIVNDFQKGDIAEGYSVSREKKESFPLTVTSAQKNPTAFYLCASTPSPGGAYAGELFFGEGSRLTVL.

The chain combines TRBV6-5 with TRBJ2-7; 7 bases are a match to TRBD1. Losses at the gene ends were 0 bases for V and 2 bases for J; bases not matched to a gene: 1. The V gene's germline CDR1 is MNHEY and CDR2 SVGAGI. The CDR3 runs 14 residues. Written as DNA, the CDR3 is TGTGCCAGCAGTTACTCCCAGGGGGCCTACGAGCAGTACTTC. As protein: CASSYSQGAYEQYF.

The chain uses TRBV2 and TRBJ1-2; 12 bases line up with TRBD1. Trimming removed 8 bases from V and 8 bases from J; junction bases left unmatched: 9. CDR1 SNHLY and CDR2 FYNNEI come from the germline V gene. This CDR3 is 14 amino acids long. The CDR3 sequence: CASQPGQGALGYTF. CDR3 coding DNA: TGTGCCAGCCAACCGGGACAGGGGGCGCTGGGCTACACCTTC. The variable domain in full, with the rest retrieved from reference TRBV2 and TRBJ1-2, is EPEVTQTPSHQVTQMGQEVILRCVPISNHLYFYWYRQILGQKVEFLVSFYNNEISEKSEIFDDQFSVERPDGSNFTLKIRSTKLEDSAMYFCASQPGQGALGYTFGSGTRLTVV.

The chain has TRBV9 and TRBJ2-3, with 7 nucleotides matching TRBD2. After removal of 0 bases from V and 2 bases from J, the junction contained 21 bases not matched to a gene. The CDR3 consists of 21 residues. Germline CDR1 and CDR2: SGDLS and YYNGEE. This chain's CDR3 is CASSVASRGGFPGLFTDTQYF. The CDR3, as DNA: TGTGCCAGCAGCGTAGCGTCGCGGGGAGGGTTTCCCGGTTTATTCACAGATACGCAGTATTTT.

The CDR3 coding sequence is TGTGCCAGCAGCCCAGATGAGGGACAGTTCACTGAAGCTTTCTTT. Residues: CASSPDEGQFTEAFF. This rearrangement joins TRBV5-8 to TRBJ1-1, with 7 bases that match TRBD1. There are 15 residues in the CDR3. CDR1 is SGHTS, CDR2 YDEGEE, per germline. V was clipped by 4 bases and J by 4 bases; unmatched bases: 10. Filled out from reference TRBV5-8 and TRBJ1-1, the complete variable domain reads EAGVTQSPTHLIKTRGQQATLRCSPISGHTSVYWYQQALGLGLQFLLWYDEGEERNRGNFPPRFSGRQFPNYSSELNVNALELEDSALYLCASSPDEGQFTEAFFGQGTRLTVV.

V and J are TRBV14 and TRBJ2-1, with D possibly being TRBD1 (6 bases). The V and J ends lost 0 bases and 12 bases respectively, with 12 bases between them. The CDR3 is made up of 13 amino acids. Germline V gene data show CDR1 as SGHDN and CDR2 as FVKESK. The CDR3, as DNA: TGTGCCAGCAGCCAAGATGGGGTAGGGGGGCAGTTCTTC. Amino acid sequence: CASSQDGVGGQFF.

This sequence joins TRBV18 and TRBJ1-1; 7 bases are a match to TRBD1. Trimming at V came to 3 bases and at J to 6 bases, leaving 10 bases not matched to a gene. There are 15 residues in the CDR3. Germline CDR1 reads KGHSH; CDR2 reads LQKENI. This CDR3 reads CASSPPRGPRAEAFF. In DNA, the CDR3 is TGTGCCAGCTCACCGCCGAGGGGGCCAAGGGCTGAAGCTTTCTTT. Looking up the rest from reference TRBV18 and TRBJ1-1 gives the full variable domain: NAGVMQNPRHLVRRRGQEARLRCSPMKGHSHVYWYRQLPEEGLKFMVYLQKENIIDESGMPKERFSAEFPKEGPSILRIQQVVRGDSAAYFCASSPPRGPRAEAFFGQGTRLTVV.

The table lists this clone with a count of one. The V and J genes are TRBV5-6 and TRBJ2-5; no definite D call. CDR1 is SGHDT, CDR2 YYEEEE, per germline. V was trimmed by 4 bases and J by 5 bases, leaving 15 bases between them. The CDR3 loop spans 14 amino acids. The CDR3 region is CASSTTLQTETQYF. DNA for the CDR3: TGTGCCAGCAGCACCACCCTACAGACCGAGACCCAGTACTTC.

V usage is TRBV25-1 and J usage is TRBJ1-4; tentatively, D is TRBD1 (6 bases). Germline CDR1 reads MGHDK; CDR2 reads SYGVNS. The CDR3 spans 16 residues. Trimming left V 2 bases short and J 7 bases short, with 17 bases between. The CDR3 reads CASSEGGLGGGEKLFF. The CDR3 DNA follows: TGTGCCAGCAGTGAAGGGGGGCTTGGGGGGGGTGAAAAACTGTTTTTT.

CDR3 in DNA: TGTGCCAGCAGCTTAAAAGGGACTAGCGGGGATACCCGGACAGATACGCAGTATTTT. It translates to CASSLKGTSGDTRTDTQYF. The chain employs TRBV7-3 and TRBJ2-3; 13 bases map to TRBD2. The CDR3 is 19 amino acids. Germline trimming cut 1 base from V and 3 bases from J; bases unmatched to any gene: 10. Germline CDR1 is SGHTA and CDR2 is FQGTGA.

V usage is TRBV19 and J usage is TRBJ2-3, with TRBD2 matching 14 bases. The V segment lost 4 bases and the J segment 7 bases; nucleotides outside the gene matches: 7. The V gene's germline CDR1 is LNHDA and CDR2 SQIVND (reference sequence). This CDR3 region has 16 residues. CDR3 region: CASSSGTSGSWYTQYF. The CDR3 DNA sequence: TGTGCCAGTAGTAGTGGGACTAGCGGGAGTTGGTATACGCAGTATTTT. The full variable domain, with the rest looked up from reference TRBV19 and TRBJ2-3, is DGGITQSPKYLFRKEGQNVTLSCEQNLNHDAMYWYRQDPGQGLRLIYYSQIVNDFQKGDIAEGYSVSREKKESFPLTVTSAQKNPTAFYLCASSSGTSGSWYTQYFGPGTRLTVL.

The genes are TRBV15 and TRBJ2-3, with D perhaps TRBD2 (5 bases). CDR1 is LNHNV and CDR2 is YYDKDF in the germline V gene (reference sequence). V lost 0 bases and J lost 2, with 12 bases in between. The length of the CDR3 is 16 residues. Written as DNA, the CDR3 is TGTGCCACCAGCAGAGATAGTTCGACTAACACAGATACGCAGTATTTT. Translating gives CATSRDSSTNTDTQYF.

The chain couples TRBV19 to TRBJ2-6; 10 bases fit TRBD2. In germline, CDR1 is LNHDA, CDR2 SQIVND (reference sequence). The CDR3 runs 18 residues. The V and J ends lost 5 bases and 4 bases, in that order; junction bases with no gene match: 11. CDR3 protein: CASSVLAGQSPGANVLTF. CDR3 bases: TGTGCCAGTAGTGTACTAGCGGGGCAATCGCCGGGGGCCAACGTCCTGACTTTC.

V is TRBV7-2 and J is TRBJ1-6; the match to TRBD1 covers 10 bases. CDR3 length: 17 residues. With V trimmed by 10 bases and J by 6 bases, 15 bases remained unmatched. CDR1 and CDR2 from the germline V gene are SGHTA and FQGNSA. The CDR3 protein is CAIGDRGIGKGNSPLHF. The CDR3 nucleotides read TGTGCCATCGGGGACAGGGGAATAGGAAAGGGTAATTCACCCCTCCACTTT.

The V and J genes are TRBV6-6 and TRBJ1-5, with 11 bases lining up with TRBD1. This CDR3 has 16 residues. J was trimmed by 7 bases and V by 6 bases; bases with no gene match: 11. Germline V gene data show CDR1 as MNHNY and CDR2 as SVGAGI (reference sequence). This CDR3 reads CASSFGQGASGQPQHF. In DNA form, the CDR3 reads TGTGCCAGCAGCTTTGGACAGGGGGCCTCAGGACAGCCCCAGCATTTT.

This chain joins TRBV4-2 and TRBJ2-2; D unclear. V was trimmed by 2 bases and J by 7 bases, leaving 11 bases between them. The germline V gene encodes CDR1 LGHNA and CDR2 YNFKEQ. The CDR3 covers 14 residues. The CDR3 is CASSQPSGNGELFF. The CDR3, as DNA: TGTGCCAGCAGCCAACCTAGTGGCAACGGGGAGCTGTTTTTT.

The chain combines TRBV4-2 with TRBJ2-3; weak D call: TRBD2 (6 bases). The CDR3 spans 16 residues. Germline CDR1 LGHNA, CDR2 YNFKEQ. Trimming cost V 4 bases and J 4 bases, with 18 bases left between them. CDR3 loop: CASSRGGGTVADTQYF. The CDR3 coding sequence is TGTGCCAGCAGCCGTGGTGGCGGGACGGTTGCAGATACGCAGTATTTT.

The gene calls are TRBV19 and TRBJ2-5, with TRBD2 matching 11 bases. The V and J ends lost 5 bases and 4 bases, in that order; junction bases with no gene match: 6. Germline values: CDR1 LNHDA, CDR2 SQIVND (reference sequence). This CDR3 has 15 amino acids. This chain's CDR3 is CASSLDGTSGETQYF. As DNA, the CDR3 is TGTGCCAGTAGTCTTGACGGGACTAGCGGAGAGACCCAGTACTTC.

The sample holds a few counts of this clone. The V and J genes are TRBV19 and TRBJ2-3; weak D call: TRBD2 (6 bases). Between the trimmed V and J ends, which lost 6 bases and 2 bases, there was a span of 18 bases. The CDR3 consists of 16 residues. Germline V lookup: CDR1 LNHDA, CDR2 SQIVND (reference sequence). This CDR3 is CASRGSGEFFTDTQYF. CDR3 in DNA: TGTGCCAGTAGGGGTAGCGGTGAATTTTTCACAGATACGCAGTATTTT.

The chain has TRBV7-2 and TRBJ2-3; the D gene is possibly TRBD2 (5 bases). The CDR3 is 13 residues long. CDR1 is SGHTA, CDR2 FQGNSA, per germline. Trimming took 5 bases from V and 11 from J, leaving 17 bases between them. This chain's CDR3 is CASSASAVRGQYF. CDR3 bases: TGTGCCAGCAGCGCTTCAGCGGTACGAGGGCAGTATTTT.

The rearrangement uses TRBV11-2 and TRBJ2-3, with 13 bases lining up with TRBD2. Trimming cost V 5 bases and J 5 bases; bases outside gene matches: 7. CDR3 length: 16 amino acids. Germline values: CDR1 SGHAT, CDR2 FQNNGV. CDR3 region: CASSTLAGGLVDTQYF. The CDR3 coding sequence is TGTGCCAGCAGCACACTAGCGGGGGGGCTGGTAGATACGCAGTATTTT. Full variable domain (remainder filled in from reference TRBV11-2 and TRBJ2-3): EAGVAQSPRYKIIEKRQSVAFWCNPISGHATLYWYQQILGQGPKLLIQFQNNGVVDDSQLPKDRFSAERLKGVDSTLKIQPAKLEDSAVYLCASSTLAGGLVDTQYFGPGTRLTVL.

This chain joins TRBV18 and TRBJ1-1, with D uncertain. Germline assignment: CDR1 KGHSH and CDR2 LQKENI. V was shortened by 0 bases and J by 6 bases, with 8 bases between the two germline ends. CDR3 length: 13 amino acids. DNA of the CDR3: TGTGCCAGCTCACCACCCGGGATACCTGAAGCTTTCTTT. Residues: CASSPPGIPEAFF.

The chain joins TRBV7-3 to TRBJ2-1; 9 bases match TRBD2. The CDR3 is 17 residues long. Germline values: CDR1 SGHTA, CDR2 FQGTGA. Trimming cost V 4 bases and J 2 bases; bases outside gene matches: 9. Here the CDR3 DNA reads TGTGCCAGCAGCTCCCGCGGGGGGGCTACGGCCTACAATGAGCAGTTCTTC. This sequence encodes CASSSRGGATAYNEQFF. Together with reference TRBV7-3 and TRBJ2-1, the CDR3 gives the full variable domain: GAGVSQTPSNKVTEKGKYVELRCDPISGHTALYWYRQSLGQGPEFLIYFQGTGAADDSGLPNDRFFAVRPEGSVSTLKIQRTERGDSAVYLCASSSRGGATAYNEQFFGPGTRLTVL.

This clone came up a few times. CDR3 DNA sequence: TGTGCCAGCAGCGCTCAGACTAGCTGGTCCGTCGAGCAGTACTTC. The encoded protein is CASSAQTSWSVEQYF. The J gene is TRBJ2-7, the V gene TRBV14; 7 positions match TRBD2. This CDR3 spans 15 amino acids. Trimming removed 5 bases from V and 6 bases from J; junction bases left unmatched: 13. Germline loops: CDR1 SGHDN, CDR2 FVKESK.